The clone carrying this T cell receptor beta chain was counted only a few times. The antigen is unknown. This specimen comes from a study of response to subunit inactivated influenza vaccine. Overall study findings and caveats: There was a suggestion from the authors that each seasonal influenza vaccination recruits few new T cells.

Each CDR3 protein gets one entry after TCRdb re-called the RT-PCR reads with MiXCR. The data hold hundreds of thousands of distinct CDR3 sequences, with around 10% observed a single time. The CDR3 is made up of 18 amino acids. Germline CDR1 LGHNA, CDR2 YSLEER. V lost 1 base to trimming and J lost 2 bases, with 17 bases between them. These data are also associated with another study on T cells expressing NK-cell markers. That work states: UMIs were included in TCR beta cDNA generated by 5'RACE template switching.

The J gene is TRBJ2-2, the V gene TRBV4-3, with D tentatively TRBD1 (6 bases). This receptor was taken from a man between 45 and 60 years old who received an inactivated influenza vaccine. The sequencing used PBMCs from blood, collected on the day of vaccination. CDR3 loop: CASSQGEDRSLNTGELFF. The CDR3 DNA reads as TGCGCCAGCAGCCAAGGGGAAGACAGGAGTCTTAACACCGGGGAGCTGTTTTTT.